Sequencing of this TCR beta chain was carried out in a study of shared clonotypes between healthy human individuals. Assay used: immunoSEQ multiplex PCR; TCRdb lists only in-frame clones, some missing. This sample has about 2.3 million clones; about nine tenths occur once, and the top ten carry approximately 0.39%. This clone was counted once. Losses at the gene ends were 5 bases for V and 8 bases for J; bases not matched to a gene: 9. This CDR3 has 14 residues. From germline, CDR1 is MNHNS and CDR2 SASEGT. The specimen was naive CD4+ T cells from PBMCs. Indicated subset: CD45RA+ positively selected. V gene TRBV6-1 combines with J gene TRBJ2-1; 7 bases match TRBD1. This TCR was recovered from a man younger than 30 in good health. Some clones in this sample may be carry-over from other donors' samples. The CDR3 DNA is TGTGCCAGCAGTTCCCCGGGACAGTCTTATGAGCAGTTCTTC. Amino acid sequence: CASSSPGQSYEQFF.